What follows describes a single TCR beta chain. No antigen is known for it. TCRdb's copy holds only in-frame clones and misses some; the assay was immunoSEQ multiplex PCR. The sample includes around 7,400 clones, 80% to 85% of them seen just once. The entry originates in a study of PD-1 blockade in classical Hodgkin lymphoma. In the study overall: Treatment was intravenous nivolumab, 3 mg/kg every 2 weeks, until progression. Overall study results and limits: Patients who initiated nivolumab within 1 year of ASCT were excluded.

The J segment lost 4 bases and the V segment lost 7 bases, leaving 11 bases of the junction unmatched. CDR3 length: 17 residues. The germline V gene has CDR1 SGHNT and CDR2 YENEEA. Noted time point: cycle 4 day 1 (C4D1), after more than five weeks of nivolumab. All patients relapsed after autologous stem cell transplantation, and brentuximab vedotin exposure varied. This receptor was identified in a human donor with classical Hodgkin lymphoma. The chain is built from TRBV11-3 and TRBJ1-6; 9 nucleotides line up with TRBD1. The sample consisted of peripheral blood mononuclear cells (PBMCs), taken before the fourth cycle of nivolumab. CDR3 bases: TGTGCCAGCAACAAAGCCGGGACAGGGTATTATAATTCACCCCTCCACTTT. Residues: CASNKAGTGYYNSPLHF.